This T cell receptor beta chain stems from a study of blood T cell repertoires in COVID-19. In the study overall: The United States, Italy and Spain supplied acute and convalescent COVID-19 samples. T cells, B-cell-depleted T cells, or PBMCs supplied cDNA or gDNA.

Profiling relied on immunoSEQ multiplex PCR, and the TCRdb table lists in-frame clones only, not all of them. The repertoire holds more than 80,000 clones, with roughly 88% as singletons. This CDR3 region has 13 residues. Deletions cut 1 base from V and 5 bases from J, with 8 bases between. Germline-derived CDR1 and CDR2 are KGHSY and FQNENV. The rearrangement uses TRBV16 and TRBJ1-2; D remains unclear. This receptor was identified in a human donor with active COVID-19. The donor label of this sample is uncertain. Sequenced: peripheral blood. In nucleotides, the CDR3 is TGTGCCAGCAGCCAATTCACGGGATATGGCTACACCTTC. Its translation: CASSQFTGYGYTF.